Listed below are T cell receptor beta chains from one sample, sequenced in a study of regulatory dendritic cells for organ transplantation. These TCRs' antigens remain unknown. The table came from immunoSEQ multiplex PCR; TCRdb's copy has only in-frame clones and leaves some out. Among 20,000 to 25,000 clones listed, approximately 85% were seen once. Sequences were obtained from naive CD4+ T cells from blood cultured with dendritic cells. These receptor sequences come from a human donor in good health. CDR3s include the opening cysteine and the closing phenylalanine or tryptophan. Fields, in order: CDR3 length, clone size, J gene, V gene, D gene, CDR3 protein, CDR3 DNA. A D gene is named only where the DNA matches it firmly. Where a row states a size, it is once, few, many or the class of an expanded clone; other rows omit it.

>16|.|TRBJ2-7|TRBV7-9|.
CASSPRLGGPRDEQYF
TGTGCCAGCAGCCCCCGGTTGGGGGGACCTAGGGACGAGCAGTACTTC
>15|few|TRBJ1-2|TRBV25-1|TRBD1
CASSDGTGGTYGYTF
TGTGCCAGCAGTGATGGAACAGGGGGTACGTATGGCTACACCTTC
>12|.|TRBJ1-2|TRBV5-8|.
CASSNYGGGYTF
TGTGCCAGCTCGAATTATGGAGGTGGCTACACCTTC
>16|.|TRBJ2-2|TRBV2|.
CASIAARLSNTGELFF
TGTGCCAGCATTGCAGCTCGGTTGTCGAACACCGGGGAGCTGTTTTTT
>13|.|TRBJ2-1|TRBV9|.
CASSVDPYNEQFF
TGTGCCAGCAGCGTAGACCCCTACAATGAGCAGTTCTTC
>14|few|TRBJ1-2|TRBV6-5|.
CASSEGTFDYGYTF
TGTGCCAGCAGTGAAGGGACGTTCGACTATGGCTACACCTTC
>16|once|TRBJ2-2|TRBV4-2|.
CASSQERSGPTGELFF
TGTGCCAGCAGCCAGGAGCGCTCGGGCCCCACCGGGGAGCTGTTTTTT
>15|.|TRBJ1-1|TRBV6-6|.
CASSYAPDGNTEAFF
TGTGCCAGCAGTTACGCCCCCGACGGGAACACTGAAGCTTTCTTT
>15|once|TRBJ2-7|TRBV19|.
CASTHKVGTPYEQYF
TGTGCCAGTACTCATAAGGTAGGGACACCCTACGAGCAGTACTTC
>12|.|TRBJ2-7|TRBV6-4|.
CAIGQKGYEQYF
TGTGCCATCGGACAGAAGGGCTACGAGCAGTACTTC
>15|.|TRBJ1-5|TRBV30|.
CAWSPRRGSGQPQHF
TGTGCCTGGAGTCCCAGGCGGGGGTCTGGCCAGCCCCAGCATTTT